These 18 T cell receptor beta chains originate from one sample sequenced in a study. Treg sorting used a CD4+CD25+CD127-/low gate. Using its own MiXCR run on the 5' RACE reads, TCRdb lists one record per CDR3 protein. The data contain roughly 45,000 distinct CDR3 sequences, 22% of them singletons. The sequenced material came from Tregs sorted from blood. These receptors were collected from a female donor with breast cancer.

At least ten counts were recorded for this clonotype. V is TRBV12-3 or TRBV12-4 and J is TRBJ2-1; 12 bases are a match to TRBD1. This CDR3 spans 15 amino acids. V gave up 4 bases and J gave up 9 bases; unmatched junction bases: 7. The CDR3 reads CASSSPGQGAGEQFF. The CDR3 coding sequence is TGTGCCAGCAGTTCACCGGGACAGGGGGCCGGTGAGCAGTTCTTC.

This clonotype was counted at least ten times. This chain joins TRBV6-5 and TRBJ1-2; no clear D gene. The length of the CDR3 is 14 residues. CDR1 is MNHEY, CDR2 SVGAGI, per germline. Trimming took 6 bases from V and 2 from J, leaving 13 bases between them. CDR3 nucleotides: TGTGCCAGCAGCAGGAGTGGGTTAAACTATGGCTACACCTTC. It translates to CASSRSGLNYGYTF.

This clonotype occurred a few times. The chain links TRBV7-8 to TRBJ2-5, with D tentatively TRBD2 (5 bases). Germline values: CDR1 SGHVS, CDR2 FQNEAQ. The CDR3 is 17 amino acids. Trimming took 6 bases from V and 1 from J, leaving 21 bases between them. The CDR3 here is CASRPISGSAIQETQYF. The CDR3 nucleotides read TGTGCCAGCAGGCCTATTTCGGGTAGCGCGATCCAAGAGACCCAGTACTTC.

The V and J genes are TRBV6-1 and TRBJ1-3; possibly TRBD1 for D (6 bases). V gave up 5 bases and J gave up 0 bases, with 8 bases separating them. This CDR3 has 14 residues. Germline loops: CDR1 MNHNS, CDR2 SASEGT. Here the CDR3 reads CASSRTASGNTIYF. The CDR3 bases are TGTGCCAGCAGTAGGACAGCCTCTGGAAACACCATATATTTT.

V and J are TRBV5-1 and TRBJ1-2; TRBD1 agrees at 7 bases. CDR1 SGHRS and CDR2 YFSETQ come from the germline V gene. V trimming: 3 bases; J trimming: 2 bases; junction bases outside the gene matches: 7. This CDR3 has 15 residues. CDR3 in DNA: TGCGCCAGCAGCTGGACCGGGACAGAGAACTATGGCTACACCTTC. Residues: CASSWTGTENYGYTF.

This clonotype was seen a few times. The genes are TRBV20-1 and TRBJ2-7; 9 bases fit TRBD2. Germline trimming cut 3 bases from V and 6 bases from J; bases unmatched to any gene: 6. Looked up from germline, CDR1 is DFQATT and CDR2 is SNEGSKA (reference sequence). The CDR3 runs to 13 residues. The CDR3 DNA reads TGCAGTGCTAGTGCTAGCGGGAAGGGCGAGCAGTACTTC. Translation: CSASASGKGEQYF.

This chain's CDR3 is CSARDHYPETQYF. Here the CDR3 DNA reads TGCAGTGCTAGAGATCACTACCCAGAGACCCAGTACTTC. This chain links TRBV20-1 with TRBJ2-5; no clear D gene. The CDR3 is 13 residues long. Trimming pared 0 bases from V and 4 bases from J, leaving 9 bases between. Germline V gives CDR1 DFQATT, CDR2 SNEGSKA (reference sequence).

This clonotype was recorded a few times. The junction departs from germline at one end; a sequencing error may be responsible. The rearrangement joins TRBV6-5 to TRBJ1-2; 8 bases fit TRBD1. CDR1 is MNHEY and CDR2 is SVGAGI in the germline V gene. The CDR3 is made up of 15 amino acids. For the CDR3, the DNA is TGTGCCAGCAGTTACCGCCCCGACAGGGGAGGTGGCAACACCTTC. The encoded protein is CASSYRPDRGGGNTF.

This clonotype was picked up a small number of times. The chain has TRBV29-1 and TRBJ2-2, with D possibly being TRBD1 (9 bases). The CDR3 contains 17 residues. CDR1 and CDR2 from the germline V gene are SQVTM and ANQGSEA. V lost 7 bases and J 3 bases, leaving 24 bases between the germline ends. Here the CDR3 reads CSASGTGTSGDTGELFF. The CDR3 nucleotides read TGCAGCGCCTCCGGGACAGGGACTAGTGGGGACACCGGGGAGCTGTTTTTT.

This clonotype came up a few times. The V and J genes are TRBV15 and TRBJ1-6, with a possible D match to TRBD1 (5 bases). The germline CDR1 and CDR2 sequences are LNHNV and YYDKDF (reference sequence). V shed 1 base and J shed 7 bases, with 14 bases lying between them. This CDR3 has 16 amino acids. The CDR3 coding sequence is TGTGCCACCAGCAGAGTGACGGGGGTGGTGAATTCACCCCTCCACTTT. This codes for CATSRVTGVVNSPLHF.

The chain carries TRBV5-5 and TRBJ2-1; a possible D gene is TRBD1 (5 bases). Germline V gives CDR1 SGHKS, CDR2 YYEKEE (reference sequence). The ends were cut back, 3 bases at V and 9 bases at J, with 13 bases in the middle. The CDR3 runs to 13 residues. CDR3 bases: TGTGCCAGCAGCTACCAGGGTTCCCGTGAGCAGTTCTTC. Amino acid sequence: CASSYQGSREQFF.

This clonotype was counted at least ten times. The chain couples TRBV3-1 to TRBJ2-2; no definite D call. Germline values: CDR1 LGHDT, CDR2 YNNKEL (reference sequence). The V and J ends lost 1 base and 6 bases respectively, with 6 bases between them. CDR3 length equals 13 residues. The CDR3, as DNA: TGTGCCAGCAGCCAAGCGCGTCCCGGGGAGCTGTTTTTT. Translating it yields CASSQARPGELFF.

As for this clonotype: A much larger clone differs by one base, so this may be a read error. The genes are TRBV27 and TRBJ2-1; 7 nucleotides agree with TRBD2. Losses at the gene ends were 6 bases for V and 6 bases for J; bases not matched to a gene: 8. Looked up from germline, CDR1 is MNHEY and CDR2 is SMNVEV (reference sequence). The CDR3 runs to 14 residues. The CDR3 sequence is CASRLAGEPNEQFF. DNA for the CDR3: TGTGCCAGCAGACTGGCGGGAGAGCCCAATGAGCAGTTCTTC.

Turning to this clonotype: One base away lies a much larger clone, so this may be a sequencing read error. Written as DNA, the CDR3 is TGCGCCAACAGCCAAGGTCTAGCGGTTGATACGCAGTATTTT. It is translated as CANSQGLAVDTQYF. The rearrangement uses TRBV4-1 and TRBJ2-3; TRBD2 aligns across 7 bases. In germline, CDR1 is MGHRA, CDR2 YSYEKL. This CDR3 is 14 amino acids long.

This clonotype was seen many times. This chain's CDR3 is CASSLPLPGSYEQYF. In nucleotides, the CDR3 is TGTGCCAGCAGTTTACCCTTACCAGGGTCTTACGAGCAGTACTTC. The J gene is TRBJ2-7, the V gene TRBV12-3 or TRBV12-4; D perhaps matches TRBD1 (5 bases). There are 15 residues in the CDR3. V was pared by 2 bases and J by 4 bases, with 15 bases between.

This sequence joins TRBV7-2 and TRBJ2-1; 10 nucleotides align to TRBD1. The CDR3 extends over 17 amino acids. Trimming removed 5 bases from V and 8 bases from J; junction bases left unmatched: 15. Germline V gene lookup returns CDR1 SGHTA and CDR2 FQGNSA. This CDR3 reads CASSTQRQGAFPYEQFF. In DNA, the CDR3 is TGTGCCAGCAGCACTCAACGACAGGGGGCGTTTCCCTATGAGCAGTTCTTC. The variable domain in full, completed from reference TRBV7-2 and TRBJ2-1, reads GAGVSQSPSNKVTEKGKDVELRCDPISGHTALYWYRQSLGQGLEFLIYFQGNSAPDKSGLPSDRFSAERTGGSVSTLTIQRTQQEDSAVYLCASSTQRQGAFPYEQFFGPGTRLTVL.

This clonotype was picked up many times. V gene TRBV29-1 combines with J gene TRBJ2-1; D is perhaps TRBD2 (7 bases). This CDR3 is 15 amino acids long. V was shortened by 8 bases and J by 9 bases, with 26 bases between the two germline ends. The germline V gene encodes CDR1 SQVTM and CDR2 ANQGSEA. The CDR3, as DNA: TGCAGCTTGTTCCTTAGGGGGAGGGAAGGGAGTGAGCAGTTCTTC. It codes for CSLFLRGREGSEQFF.

In the case of this clonotype: With a much larger clone just one base away, this may be a read error. This sequence joins TRBV5-1 and TRBJ1-4; tentatively, D is TRBD1 (6 bases). Germline V lookup: CDR1 SGHRS, CDR2 YFSETQ. This CDR3 is built from 14 residues. CDR3 sequence: CASRLLGADEKLVF. CDR3 nucleotides: TGCGCCAGCCGGCTTCTGGGGGCTGATGAAAAACTGGTTTTT.